This entry lists 22 T cell receptor beta chains sequenced from one sample in a study of cytomegalovirus exposure and HLA in healthy donors. 13 Jbeta primers and 60 Vbeta primers were used for the PCR. TCRdb's table, derived via immunoSEQ multiplex PCR, lists solely in-frame clones and lacks some. The data hold 75,000 to 90,000 clones, with over 75% observed a single time. What was sequenced was PBMCs. The receptors originated from a human donor in good health.

The J gene is TRBJ1-1, the V gene TRBV7-2, with D perhaps matching TRBD1 (5 bases). This CDR3 region has 17 residues. V was shortened by 2 bases and J by 3 bases, with 19 bases between the two germline ends. Germline loops: CDR1 SGHTA, CDR2 FQGNSA. The CDR3 DNA sequence: TGTGCCAGCAGCTTAACCAGTGAGTGGGGCAGTCACACTGAAGCTTTCTTT. Its translation: CASSLTSEWGSHTEAFF.

The V gene is TRBV5-1, the J gene TRBJ2-3; possibly TRBD2 for D (6 bases). The length of the CDR3 is 14 residues. Trimming removed 3 bases at V and 2 bases at J, with 10 bases between. CDR1 and CDR2 from the germline V gene are SGHRS and YFSETQ. CDR3 region: CASSSGDDTDTQYF. CDR3 bases: TGCGCCAGCAGCTCGGGGGACGACACAGATACGCAGTATTTT.

This clone was counted between two and nine times. The chain couples TRBV5-6 to TRBJ2-7; D not certain. The CDR3 spans 12 residues. Germline values: CDR1 SGHDT, CDR2 YYEEEE. Trimming cost V 0 bases and J 6 bases, with 7 bases left between them. The CDR3 DNA follows: TGTGCCAGCAGCTTGGTAGTAAGCGAGCAGTACTTC. Its translation: CASSLVVSEQYF.

The V and J genes are TRBV13 and TRBJ1-6; possibly TRBD1 for D (6 bases). CDR3 size: 13 residues. Germline CDR1 is PRHDT and CDR2 is FYEKMQ (reference sequence). Trimming removed 0 bases from V and 10 bases from J, with 7 bases in between. The CDR3 sequence is CASSLGQGSPLHF. In DNA, the CDR3 is TGTGCCAGCAGCTTAGGCCAGGGGTCACCCCTCCACTTT.

The V call is TRBV2, the J call TRBJ2-3; 14 positions match TRBD2. The CDR3 is 15 amino acids. Germline V lookup: CDR1 SNHLY, CDR2 FYNNEI. With 6 bases clipped from V and 6 bases from J, the junction kept 5 bases outside the gene matches. The CDR3 bases are TGTGCCAGCAGCCTGACTAGCGGGGGGGCCGATACGCAGTATTTT. Translated: CASSLTSGGADTQYF.

The J gene is TRBJ1-1, the V gene TRBV7-9; 8 bases are shared with TRBD1. Trimming cost V 5 bases and J 3 bases; bases outside gene matches: 11. Germline-derived CDR1 and CDR2 are SEHNR and FQNEAQ (reference sequence). The CDR3 sequence is 16 residues long. For the CDR3, the DNA is TGTGCCAGCAGCCCGTATCTGGACAGGGCCCACACTGAAGCTTTCTTT. Protein product: CASSPYLDRAHTEAFF.

The chain recombines TRBV6-6 with TRBJ2-2; the match to TRBD1 covers 7 bases. CDR3 length: 16 residues. Looked up from germline, CDR1 is MNHNY and CDR2 is SVGAGI (reference sequence). Losses at the gene ends were 1 base for V and 7 bases for J; bases not matched to a gene: 9. The CDR3 protein is CASSYLRTGVFGELFF. The CDR3 DNA follows: TGTGCCAGCAGTTACTTACGGACAGGAGTTTTCGGGGAGCTGTTTTTT.

The V gene is TRBV27, the J gene TRBJ2-7, with unresolved D. Trimming stripped 6 bases from V and 2 bases from J, with 11 bases between. Germline values: CDR1 MNHEY, CDR2 SMNVEV (reference sequence). The CDR3 runs 13 residues. CDR3 nucleotides: TGTGCCAGCAGCTCAGGATTTGCCTACGAGCAGTACTTC. This codes for CASSSGFAYEQYF.

This clone appeared a few times. This rearrangement joins TRBV7-2 to TRBJ2-7; D is undetermined. V shed 5 bases and J shed 0 bases, with 14 bases lying between them. Germline V CDR1 and CDR2: SGHTA, FQGNSA. The CDR3 spans 15 residues. DNA of the CDR3: TGTGCCAGCAGCCCGGCCAAAGGCGGCTCCTACGAGCAGTACTTC. It is translated as CASSPAKGGSYEQYF.

The chain couples TRBV7-9 to TRBJ1-1; perhaps TRBD1 as D (6 bases). CDR1 and CDR2 (germline): SEHNR, FQNEAQ (reference sequence). This CDR3 has 11 residues. The V end was cut by 6 bases, the J end by 7 bases, with 9 bases between. The CDR3 nucleotides are TGTGCCAGCAGGAGGACAGTTGAAGCTTTCTTT. As protein: CASRRTVEAFF.

This chain joins TRBV5-6 and TRBJ2-4; 9 nucleotides line up with TRBD1. Germline CDR1 and CDR2: SGHDT and YYEEEE. The CDR3 has 13 residues. V was clipped by 4 bases and J by 10 bases; unmatched bases: 6. CDR3 loop: CASSQGQGSIQYF. The CDR3 DNA follows: TGTGCCAGCAGCCAAGGACAGGGGAGTATTCAGTACTTC.

The rearrangement links TRBV2 to TRBJ1-5; weak D call: TRBD1 (6 bases). V lost 4 bases and J 5 bases, leaving 12 bases between the germline ends. Germline CDR1 SNHLY, CDR2 FYNNEI. CDR3 size: 14 residues. DNA for the CDR3: TGTGCCAGCAGTGGACAGGTAAGGGATCAGCCCCAGCATTTT. Amino acids: CASSGQVRDQPQHF. The entire variable domain, with the rest obtained from reference TRBV2 and TRBJ1-5, is as follows: EPEVTQTPSHQVTQMGQEVILRCVPISNHLYFYWYRQILGQKVEFLVSFYNNEISEKSEIFDDQFSVERPDGSNFTLKIRSTKLEDSAMYFCASSGQVRDQPQHFGDGTRLSIL.

This chain connects TRBV15 to TRBJ1-1, with 8 nucleotides matching TRBD1. Losses at the gene ends were 5 bases for V and 6 bases for J; bases not matched to a gene: 5. Germline values: CDR1 LNHNV, CDR2 YYDKDF (reference sequence). The CDR3 extends over 13 amino acids. The CDR3 sequence is CATSQGAVPEAFF. Here the CDR3 DNA reads TGTGCCACCAGCCAGGGGGCGGTCCCTGAAGCTTTCTTT. Based on the CDR3 plus reference TRBV15 and TRBJ1-1, the full variable domain is DAMVIQNPRYQVTQFGKPVTLSCSQTLNHNVMYWYQQKSSQAPKLLFHYYDKDFNNEADTPDNFQSRRPNTSFCFLDIRSPGLGDTAMYLCATSQGAVPEAFFGQGTRLTVV.

The chain links TRBV4-2 to TRBJ2-1, with 9 bases aligning to TRBD2. Losses at the gene ends were 4 bases for V and 10 bases for J; bases not matched to a gene: 2. The CDR3 is 12 amino acids. Germline-derived CDR1 and CDR2 are LGHNA and YNFKEQ. In DNA, the CDR3 is TGTGCCAGCAGCCTTCTAGCGGGGGAGCAGTTCTTC. This sequence encodes CASSLLAGEQFF.

V gene TRBV4-3 combines with J gene TRBJ1-3, with 9 positions matching TRBD1. V was clipped by 5 bases and J by 4 bases; unmatched bases: 12. The CDR3 is made up of 17 amino acids. CDR1 and CDR2 from the germline V gene are LGHNA and YSLEER. CDR3 in DNA: TGCGCCAGCAGCAGCACAGGGGGCGATCGAATAGGAAACACCATATATTTT. Translation: CASSSTGGDRIGNTIYF.

This sequence joins TRBV4-3 and TRBJ2-3, with D unclear. Trimming removed 0 bases at V and 0 bases at J, with 4 bases between. This CDR3 is built from 14 residues. Germline assignment: CDR1 LGHNA and CDR2 YSLEER. CDR3 residues: CASSQESSTDTQYF. The CDR3 nucleotides read TGCGCCAGCAGCCAAGAGTCTAGCACAGATACGCAGTATTTT.

The chain has TRBV15 and TRBJ2-7; 9 nucleotides agree with TRBD1. In germline, CDR1 is LNHNV, CDR2 YYDKDF (reference sequence). This CDR3 comprises 14 residues. V shed 3 bases, J shed 3 bases, and the junction held 3 bases outside the gene matches. CDR3 in amino acids: CATSSDRGDYEQYF. The CDR3 bases are TGTGCCACCAGCAGCGACAGGGGGGACTACGAGCAGTACTTC.

The chain employs TRBV29-1 and TRBJ2-2; D is possibly TRBD2 (5 bases). Trimming left V 6 bases short and J 0 bases short, with 11 bases between. The CDR3 is made up of 14 amino acids. Germline V gene sequence: CDR1 SQVTM, CDR2 ANQGSEA. In nucleotides, the CDR3 is TGCAGCGTCGAGCCGGGATCGAACACCGGGGAGCTGTTTTTT. As protein: CSVEPGSNTGELFF.

CDR3 protein: CASGFLQGNGGYTF. CDR3 in DNA: TGTGCCAGCGGATTCCTCCAGGGGAACGGGGGCTACACCTTC. The rearrangement joins TRBV27 to TRBJ1-2; D may be TRBD1 (6 bases). Germline lookup yields CDR1 MNHEY and CDR2 SMNVEV (reference sequence). The CDR3 length is 14 residues. Trimming removed 8 bases at V and 8 bases at J, with 21 bases between.

The chain employs TRBV19 and TRBJ1-2, with D perhaps TRBD1 (5 bases). The CDR3 runs to 15 residues. Germline assignment: CDR1 LNHDA and CDR2 SQIVND (reference sequence). The V end lost 5 bases, the J end lost 4 bases, and 17 bases lay between the germline ends. The CDR3 region has the DNA TGTGCCAGTAGTGAACGGACAAGCCCTGTCTATGGCTACACCTTC. This sequence encodes CASSERTSPVYGYTF.

This clone was counted a single time. The chain couples TRBV30 to TRBJ1-2; a weak D match, TRBD1 (5 bases). Deletions cut 4 bases from V and 2 bases from J, with 8 bases between. CDR1 and CDR2 from the germline V gene are GTSNPN and SVGIG (reference sequence). This CDR3 is 12 amino acids long. The CDR3 DNA sequence: TGTGCCTGGATGGGGGGGAACTATGGCTACACCTTC. Translation gives CAWMGGNYGYTF.

This chain joins TRBV15 and TRBJ2-4, with D possibly TRBD2 on 5 matching bases. CDR3 size: 15 residues. The germline V gene encodes CDR1 LNHNV and CDR2 YYDKDF (reference sequence). Trimming cost V 0 bases and J 1 base, with 7 bases left between them. The CDR3: CATSRDTGAKNIQYF. The DNA for the CDR3 is TGTGCCACCAGCAGAGATACGGGGGCCAAAAACATTCAGTACTTC.